One and the same sample provided the 30 T cell receptor beta chains below, sequenced in a study of blood T cell repertoires in COVID-19. Some clones are missing from TCRdb's copy, which holds only in-frame ones; the method was immunoSEQ multiplex PCR. The sample has approximately 39,000 clones; about 94% are singletons. Sequencing input: peripheral blood. The receptors were gathered from a human donor with active COVID-19. The donor label of this sample is uncertain.

This chain links TRBV15 with TRBJ1-1, with D hard to call. Germline V gene data show CDR1 as LNHNV and CDR2 as YYDKDF (reference sequence). This CDR3 contains 13 residues. V was pared by 2 bases and J by 6 bases, with 10 bases between. The CDR3 DNA follows: TGTGCCACCAGCAGATTGTTATTTTCTGAAGCTTTCTTT. It encodes CATSRLLFSEAFF.

The rearrangement links TRBV2 to TRBJ2-2, with D possibly matching TRBD2 (6 bases). This CDR3 is 13 amino acids long. From germline, CDR1 is SNHLY and CDR2 FYNNEI. Deletions cut 7 bases from V and 6 bases from J, with 12 bases between. As DNA, the CDR3 is TGTGCCAGCATTCGGGAGTTCCCCGGGGAGCTGTTTTTT. Translating gives CASIREFPGELFF.

The chain carries TRBV5-1 and TRBJ2-7; D gene unclear. V shed 4 bases and J shed 4 bases, with 6 bases lying between them. The CDR3 is made up of 11 amino acids. Germline lookup yields CDR1 SGHRS and CDR2 YFSETQ. CDR3 protein: CASSLEYEQYF. The CDR3 coding sequence is TGCGCCAGCAGCCTAGAATACGAGCAGTACTTC.

This sequence joins TRBV21-1 and TRBJ2-2; TRBD2 is taken as the D call from the table, unchecked against the DNA. TRBV21-1 is a pseudogene segment. This CDR3 contains 15 residues. CDR3 DNA: TGTGCCAGCAGCAAAGGGACTAGGAACACCGGGGAGCTGTTTTTT. Translation gives CASSKGTRNTGELFF.

This chain connects TRBV19 to TRBJ1-2, with 9 positions matching TRBD1. The CDR3 length is 14 residues. V trimming: 5 bases; J trimming: 7 bases; junction bases outside the gene matches: 8. Germline V gives CDR1 LNHDA, CDR2 SQIVND (reference sequence). This CDR3 reads CASSVRDRVGGYTF. The CDR3 DNA follows: TGTGCCAGTAGTGTCCGGGACAGGGTTGGTGGCTACACCTTC. Based on the CDR3 plus reference TRBV19 and TRBJ1-2, the full variable domain is DGGITQSPKYLFRKEGQNVTLSCEQNLNHDAMYWYRQDPGQGLRLIYYSQIVNDFQKGDIAEGYSVSREKKESFPLTVTSAQKNPTAFYLCASSVRDRVGGYTFGSGTRLTVV.

This clone showed up just a few times. CDR3 sequence reads: CASSLADRGYGYTF. The CDR3 DNA follows: TGTGCCAGCAGCTTGGCCGACAGGGGCTATGGCTACACCTTC. V is TRBV5-4 and J is TRBJ1-2, with 8 bases matching TRBD1. In germline, CDR1 is SGHNT, CDR2 YYREEE (reference sequence). With 0 bases clipped from V and 4 bases from J, the junction kept 2 bases outside the gene matches. The length of the CDR3 is 14 residues.

The chain uses TRBV12-3 or TRBV12-4 and TRBJ1-2, with a tentative D call TRBD1 (5 bases). The CDR3 contains 13 residues. V was shortened by 5 bases and J by 4 bases, with 11 bases between the two germline ends. The CDR3 DNA reads as TGTGCCAGCAGTACCGACAGACTCTATGGCTACACCTTC. Residues: CASSTDRLYGYTF.

This clone was recorded a few times. This chain uses TRBV6-2 or TRBV6-3 with TRBJ1-2, with TRBD1 matching over 7 bases. Germline V gene lookup returns CDR1 MNHEY and CDR2 SVGEGT. After removal of 6 bases from V and 9 bases from J, the junction contained 13 bases not matched to a gene. The CDR3 extends over 14 amino acids. The CDR3 spells CASSLGTAPMSYTF. In nucleotides, the CDR3 is TGTGCCAGCAGCCTAGGGACAGCCCCAATGAGCTACACCTTC.

DNA for the CDR3: TGCGCCAGCAGCTCCGGACTCCCGGGACTAGCAGGCTACGAGCAGTACTTC. Amino acids: CASSSGLPGLAGYEQYF. This chain links TRBV5-1 with TRBJ2-7; 9 bases map to TRBD2. V lost 3 bases and J lost 3; bases outside the gene matches: 13. Germline V CDR1 and CDR2: SGHRS, YFSETQ. CDR3 length equals 17 residues.

V usage is TRBV28 and J usage is TRBJ2-3, with D perhaps matching TRBD1 (5 bases). CDR3 length: 15 residues. The V and J ends lost 5 bases and 1 base respectively, with 13 bases between them. Germline CDR1 reads MDHEN; CDR2 reads SYDVKM. CDR3 DNA: TGTGCCAGCAGTCTCCCGACAGCTGGCACAGATACGCAGTATTTT. This gives the protein CASSLPTAGTDTQYF.

The rearrangement links TRBV7-6 to TRBJ1-4, with 7 bases matching TRBD1. After removal of 2 bases from V and 7 bases from J, the junction contained 4 bases not matched to a gene. This CDR3 spans 14 amino acids. Germline CDR1 SGHVS, CDR2 FNYEAQ. This chain's CDR3 is CASSLNQGGEKLFF. CDR3 in DNA: TGTGCCAGCAGCTTAAATCAGGGGGGTGAAAAACTGTTTTTT.

The CDR3: CATSVRTSTYNEQFF. The CDR3 DNA reads as TGTGCCACCAGTGTGAGGACTAGCACCTACAATGAGCAGTTCTTC. This chain uses TRBV24-1 with TRBJ2-1, with 8 bases identical to TRBD2. The CDR3 is 15 residues long. Per germline, CDR1 KGHDR and CDR2 SFDVKD. V gave up 5 bases and J gave up 2 bases; unmatched junction bases: 4.

The rearrangement links TRBV5-1 to TRBJ2-2; D is ambiguous. The CDR3 totals 15 residues. Germline CDR1 and CDR2: SGHRS and YFSETQ. V gave up 4 bases and J gave up 6 bases, with 16 bases separating them. Here the CDR3 reads CASSRSPITAGELFF. CDR3 bases: TGCGCCAGCAGCCGCTCCCCAATTACGGCCGGGGAGCTGTTTTTT.

The rearrangement uses TRBV7-8 and TRBJ2-1, with 11 nucleotides matching TRBD2. From germline, CDR1 is SGHVS and CDR2 FQNEAQ. CDR3 length: 16 amino acids. V dropped 1 base and J dropped 2; count of bases not matched to a gene: 1. In DNA form, the CDR3 reads TGTGCCAGCAGCTTAGTAGCGGGGGGGCCCTACAATGAGCAGTTCTTC. Translating it yields CASSLVAGGPYNEQFF.

In this sample, this clone turned up once. This rearrangement joins TRBV7-2 to TRBJ2-3, with TRBD2 identical over 7 bases. This CDR3 has 18 amino acids. With V trimmed by 4 bases and J by 0 bases, 13 bases remained unmatched. CDR1 SGHTA and CDR2 FQGNSA come from the germline V gene. The CDR3 sequence: CASSSSRGSSGSTDTQYF. As DNA, the CDR3 is TGTGCCAGCAGCTCCTCCCGGGGGTCTAGCGGTAGCACAGATACGCAGTATTTT.

The chain combines TRBV27 with TRBJ1-5; 8 bases are shared with TRBD1. Germline assignment: CDR1 MNHEY and CDR2 SMNVEV (reference sequence). The ends lost 2 bases at V and 2 bases at J; junction bases unmatched: 2. This CDR3 contains 15 residues. CDR3 coding DNA: TGTGCCAGCAGTTTAACGACAGGGGGCAATCAGCCCCAGCATTTT. Its protein is CASSLTTGGNQPQHF.

CDR3 DNA: TGCGCCAGCAGTCTAGCGGCGAGCTCCTACAATGAGCAGTTCTTC. Encoded protein: CASSLAASSYNEQFF. V usage is TRBV10-1 and J usage is TRBJ2-1, with 7 bases identical to TRBD2. The CDR3 is 15 amino acids. V shed 5 bases, J shed 0 bases, and the junction held 4 bases outside the gene matches. Germline V gene sequence: CDR1 WNHNN, CDR2 SYGVQD (reference sequence).

The J gene is TRBJ2-7, the V gene TRBV5-4, with 7 bases fitting TRBD2. The trim removed 4 bases at V and 4 bases at J, leaving 11 bases unmatched. The CDR3 sequence is 15 residues long. CDR1 SGHNT and CDR2 YYREEE come from the germline V gene (reference sequence). The CDR3 reads CASSPQGSGMYEQYF. The CDR3 coding sequence is TGTGCCAGCAGCCCCCAGGGAAGCGGGATGTACGAGCAGTACTTC.

This clone was observed a single time. The V and J genes are TRBV6-5 and TRBJ2-1; TRBD2 agrees at 10 bases. Germline CDR1 MNHEY, CDR2 SVGAGI. The CDR3 runs to 15 residues. Trimming cost V 10 bases and J 7 bases; bases outside gene matches: 13. CDR3 coding DNA: TGTGCCACTTGCAGGTCACTAGCGGGGAGAAATGAGCAGTTCTTC. As protein: CATCRSLAGRNEQFF.

This clone was recorded only once. This sequence joins TRBV29-1 and TRBJ2-5; possibly TRBD2 for D (5 bases). Trimming shortened V by 7 bases and J by 2 bases, and 14 bases separated the two germline ends. Germline-derived CDR1 and CDR2 are SQVTM and ANQGSEA. The CDR3 contains 13 residues. CDR3 nucleotide sequence: TGCAGCGCCGGAGGCCCGGGGCAAGAGACCCAGTACTTC. Translating gives CSAGGPGQETQYF.

This sequence joins TRBV14 and TRBJ2-5; 9 bases line up with TRBD1. Germline V gene lookup returns CDR1 SGHDN and CDR2 FVKESK. The CDR3 covers 15 residues. Trimming removed 1 base from V and 4 bases from J; junction bases left unmatched: 4. For the CDR3, the DNA is TGTGCCAGCAGCCAAGCACAGGGGGCGTCAGAGACCCAGTACTTC. Its protein product is CASSQAQGASETQYF.

This clone was seen just once. The rearrangement joins TRBV29-1 to TRBJ2-7, with 10 bases that match TRBD2. This CDR3 contains 14 residues. CDR1 is SQVTM, CDR2 ANQGSEA, per germline. The V segment lost 2 bases and the J segment 6 bases; nucleotides outside the gene matches: 7. This chain's CDR3 is CSVELSSGSLEQYF. The CDR3 DNA follows: TGCAGCGTTGAATTGTCTAGCGGGAGTCTCGAGCAGTACTTC.

The V gene is TRBV5-1, the J gene TRBJ2-7, with unresolved D. The V and J ends lost 0 bases and 4 bases respectively, with 5 bases between them. Germline V lookup: CDR1 SGHRS, CDR2 YFSETQ. This CDR3 has 12 amino acids. The CDR3 DNA sequence: TGCGCCAGCAGCTTGGGAGAATACGAGCAGTACTTC. Its translation is CASSLGEYEQYF.

The V gene is TRBV7-6, the J gene TRBJ2-7, with 9 positions matching TRBD2. Trimming at V came to 4 bases and at J to 6 bases, leaving 16 bases not matched to a gene. CDR1 SGHVS and CDR2 FNYEAQ come from the germline V gene. This CDR3 spans 17 amino acids. The chain's CDR3 is CASSSIPRGLAGPEQYF. In DNA, the CDR3 is TGTGCCAGCAGCTCGATCCCTCGGGGGCTAGCGGGACCCGAGCAGTACTTC. Together with reference TRBV7-6 and TRBJ2-7, the CDR3 gives the full variable domain: GAGVSQSPRYKVTKRGQDVALRCDPISGHVSLYWYRQALGQGPEFLTYFNYEAQQDKSGLPNDRFSAERPEGSISTLTIQRTEQRDSAMYRCASSSIPRGLAGPEQYFGPGTRLTVT.

This chain links TRBV29-1 with TRBJ2-3; 8 nucleotides match TRBD2. CDR1 SQVTM and CDR2 ANQGSEA come from the germline V gene. V shed 8 bases, J shed 4 bases, and the junction held 8 bases outside the gene matches. The CDR3 is made up of 13 amino acids. CDR3 bases: TGCAGCACCCGGGGGGGCAGGGCAGATACGCAGTATTTT. Translating gives CSTRGGRADTQYF.

The V gene is TRBV6-5, the J gene TRBJ1-3; 8 bases agree with TRBD1. The length of the CDR3 is 16 residues. V lost 3 bases and J lost 2; bases outside the gene matches: 6. Germline V gives CDR1 MNHEY, CDR2 SVGAGI. CDR3 residues: CASSYGQGGPGNTIYF. CDR3 DNA sequence: TGTGCCAGCAGTTATGGACAGGGAGGCCCTGGAAACACCATATATTTT.

J is TRBJ1-4 and V is TRBV28; 10 bases map to TRBD1. The V and J ends lost 2 bases and 7 bases, in that order; junction bases with no gene match: 7. Per the germline V gene, CDR1 is MDHEN and CDR2 is SYDVKM. The CDR3 covers 16 residues. The CDR3 DNA follows: TGTGCCAGCAGTTTACAACTGACAGGGGGCGGTGAAAAACTGTTTTTT. It is translated as CASSLQLTGGGEKLFF.

V is TRBV18 and J is TRBJ2-2; D unresolved. CDR1 and CDR2 from the germline V gene are KGHSH and LQKENI. The V gene lost 2 bases and the J gene lost 4 bases, with 11 bases spanning the gap. CDR3 size: 15 residues. DNA for the CDR3: TGTGCCAGCTCACCAGGGCAGAAATCCACCGGGGAGCTGTTTTTT. Translated, it gives CASSPGQKSTGELFF. The full variable domain, rest sourced from reference TRBV18 and TRBJ2-2, is NAGVMQNPRHLVRRRGQEARLRCSPMKGHSHVYWYRQLPEEGLKFMVYLQKENIIDESGMPKERFSAEFPKEGPSILRIQQVVRGDSAAYFCASSPGQKSTGELFFGEGSRLTVL.

The CDR3 DNA is TGTGCCAGCAGTTTACGGTTTGAGGCGTCAGGGTCGCAGTATTTT. It translates to CASSLRFEASGSQYF. The chain links TRBV27 to TRBJ2-3, with D possibly matching TRBD1 (5 bases). Germline CDR1 MNHEY, CDR2 SMNVEV (reference sequence). The CDR3 length is 15 residues. Trimming shortened V by 2 bases and J by 10 bases, and 19 bases separated the two germline ends.

The chain links TRBV7-8 to TRBJ1-1, with D possibly being TRBD1 (6 bases). This CDR3 comprises 14 residues. Germline CDR1 reads SGHVS; CDR2 reads FQNEAQ. Trimming took 5 bases from V and 2 from J, leaving 12 bases between them. The CDR3 region is CASSPPGHNTEAFF. Here the CDR3 DNA reads TGTGCCAGCAGCCCCCCGGGACATAACACTGAAGCTTTCTTT.